This TCR beta chain was retrieved from a study of shared T cell receptors in the human thymus. Method: immunoSEQ multiplex PCR; TCRdb's copy keeps in-frame clones and lacks some. Of around 730,000 clones in the sample, roughly 85% are singletons; the top ten hold 0.008% to 0.011%. The CDR3 extends over 12 amino acids. Trimming removed 8 bases at V and 11 bases at J, with 18 bases between. Germline V gives CDR1 MNHNY, CDR2 SVGAGI (reference sequence). These data were also reused for a study on human thymus T cells. That work contributes: Samples came from healthy Finnish infants during open corrective cardiac surgery. From resections taken during corrective heart surgery, the thymus tissue was obtained. Unrelated individuals reportedly shared highly overlapping thymic TCR repertoires.

The sample taken for sequencing was thymocytes. This receptor was identified in a girl under three years old with a congenital heart defect. The chain joins TRBV6-6 to TRBJ2-5, with D possibly TRBD1 on 5 matching bases. The CDR3 DNA sequence: TGTGCCAGCGCACATAGACAGTCACAGCAGTACTTC. Its translation is CASAHRQSQQYF.